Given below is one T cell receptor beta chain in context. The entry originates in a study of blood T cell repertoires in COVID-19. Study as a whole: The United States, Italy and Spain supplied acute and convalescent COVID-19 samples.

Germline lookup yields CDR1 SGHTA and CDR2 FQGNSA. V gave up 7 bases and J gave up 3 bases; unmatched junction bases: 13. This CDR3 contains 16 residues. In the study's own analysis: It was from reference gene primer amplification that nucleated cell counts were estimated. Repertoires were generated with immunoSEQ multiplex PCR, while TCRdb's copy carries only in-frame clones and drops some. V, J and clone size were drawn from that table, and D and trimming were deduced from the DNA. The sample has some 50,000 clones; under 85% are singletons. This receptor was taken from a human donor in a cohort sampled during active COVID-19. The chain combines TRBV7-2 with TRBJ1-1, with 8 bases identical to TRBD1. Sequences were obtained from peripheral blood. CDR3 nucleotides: TGTGCCAGCACCCGGGACAGGCTATTCGGGGACACTGAAGCTTTCTTT. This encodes CASTRDRLFGDTEAFF.